This T cell receptor beta chain was found in a study of shared clonotypes between healthy human individuals. Study as a whole: CD4 naive and memory got three plates each, CD8 naive two, CD8 memory one.

Naivety among CD8 cells was defined by CD45RO negativity and positive CCR7 selection, thereby excluding terminally differentiated effector memory CD45RA+ cells. This CDR3 region has 14 residues. The germline V gene encodes CDR1 ENHRY and CDR2 SYGVKD. Trimming removed 8 bases from V and 3 bases from J; junction bases left unmatched: 6. Only in-frame clones appear in the TCRdb table, and some are missing; sequencing was by immunoSEQ multiplex PCR. The repertoire consists of roughly 650,000 clones, with approximately 96% occurring once and the leading ten covering less than 0.13%. For this clone: Its antigen is unknown.

Points from the study as a whole: Four donors held about 4.5% of naive CD4 clonotypes in common.

The chain carries TRBV10-3 and TRBJ1-1; 10 bases align to TRBD1. This receptor was obtained from a woman aged 30 to 39 in good health. Sequencing was carried out using naive CD8+ T cells sorted from blood. CDR3 sequence reads: CAIGDRGLDTEAFF. The CDR3 DNA follows: TGTGCCATCGGGGACAGGGGTTTGGACACTGAAGCTTTCTTT.